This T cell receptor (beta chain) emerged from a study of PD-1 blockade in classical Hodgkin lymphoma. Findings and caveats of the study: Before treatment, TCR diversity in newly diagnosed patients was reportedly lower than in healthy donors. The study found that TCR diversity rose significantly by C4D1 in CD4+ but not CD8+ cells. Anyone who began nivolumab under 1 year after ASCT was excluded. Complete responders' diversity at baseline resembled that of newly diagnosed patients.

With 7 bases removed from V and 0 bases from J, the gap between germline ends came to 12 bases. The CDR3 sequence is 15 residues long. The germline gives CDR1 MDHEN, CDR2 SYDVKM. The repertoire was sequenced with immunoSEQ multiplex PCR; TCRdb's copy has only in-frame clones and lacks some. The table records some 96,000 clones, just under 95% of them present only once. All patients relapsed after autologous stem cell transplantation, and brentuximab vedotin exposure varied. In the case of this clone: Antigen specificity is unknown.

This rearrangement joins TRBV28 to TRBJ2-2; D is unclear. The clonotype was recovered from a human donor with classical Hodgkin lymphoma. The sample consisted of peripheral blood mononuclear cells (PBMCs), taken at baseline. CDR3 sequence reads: CASIRRFANTGELFF. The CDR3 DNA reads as TGTGCCAGCATTCGGCGGTTCGCGAACACCGGGGAGCTGTTTTTT.